Described below is a single T cell receptor (beta chain) sequence and its context. The PCR used 60 Vbeta and 13 Jbeta primers. Sequenced by immunoSEQ multiplex PCR; TCRdb stores in-frame clones only, minus some. Of some 140,000 clones listed, around 80% are singletons. CDR3 length equals 15 residues. Germline CDR1 and CDR2: MNHNY and SVGAGI (reference sequence). J lost 5 bases, V lost 5 bases, and 3 bases had no gene match. The sample comes from a study of cytomegalovirus exposure and HLA in healthy donors. The chain uses TRBV6-6 and TRBJ2-2, with TRBD1 matching 12 bases. Sequencing input: PBMCs. The clonotype originates from a woman aged 45 to 65 in good health and CMV-seropositive. The CDR3: CASSRDRGRTGELFF. For the CDR3, the DNA is TGTGCCAGCAGTCGGGACAGGGGGCGAACCGGGGAGCTGTTTTTT.